The 17 T cell receptor beta chains reported below all come from one sample, sequenced in a study of PD-1 blockade in mismatch repair-deficient tumors. Clones were read by immunoSEQ multiplex PCR, and TCRdb kept only the in-frame ones, dropping some. This sample has 80,000 to 130,000 clones, with approximately 80% found just once. The material was peripheral blood, obtained about eight months after starting pembrolizumab. All receptors come from an adult with mismatch repair-deficient cancer.

V usage is TRBV7-8 and J usage is TRBJ1-2; D may be TRBD1 (5 bases). CDR1 and CDR2 (germline): SGHVS, FQNEAQ. CDR3 length: 12 amino acids. The V end was cut by 5 bases, the J end by 5 bases, with 9 bases between. The DNA of the CDR3 is TGTGCCAGCAGCGCGGGGACTTATGGCTACACCTTC. It codes for CASSAGTYGYTF.

The rearrangement links TRBV5-4 to TRBJ1-2; D is unclear. The CDR3 covers 15 residues. Germline V gene lookup returns CDR1 SGHNT and CDR2 YYREEE (reference sequence). The ends were cut back, 0 bases at V and 0 bases at J, with 9 bases in the middle. CDR3 protein: CASSLGGGPNYGYTF. CDR3 nucleotides: TGTGCCAGCAGCTTGGGAGGAGGGCCTAACTATGGCTACACCTTC.

The chain uses TRBV6-6 and TRBJ2-1; 8 nucleotides agree with TRBD1. Trimming removed 8 bases from V and 7 bases from J; junction bases left unmatched: 7. This CDR3 region has 13 residues. Looked up from germline, CDR1 is MNHNY and CDR2 is SVGAGI (reference sequence). The CDR3 DNA reads TGTGCCAGCGGTGACAGGGGAAGGAATGAGCAGTTCTTC. Protein product: CASGDRGRNEQFF.

The J gene is TRBJ2-5, the V gene TRBV7-8, with D unresolved. Between the trimmed V and J ends, which lost 1 base and 5 bases, there was a span of 11 bases. This CDR3 has 14 amino acids. Germline V CDR1 and CDR2: SGHVS, FQNEAQ. Written as DNA, the CDR3 is TGTGCCAGCAGCTTAGGAGATGGTCGGGAGACCCAGTACTTC. This codes for CASSLGDGRETQYF.

This clone was observed at least ten times. The chain is built from TRBV14 and TRBJ2-7; unclear D gene. This CDR3 comprises 11 residues. Germline V gene lookup returns CDR1 SGHDN and CDR2 FVKESK. V was pared by 2 bases and J by 7 bases, with 6 bases between. CDR3 loop: CASSQWWEQYF. DNA of the CDR3: TGTGCCAGCAGCCAATGGTGGGAGCAGTACTTC.

V is TRBV9 and J is TRBJ2-1; 8 nucleotides line up with TRBD2. After removal of 3 bases from V and 1 base from J, the junction contained 3 bases not matched to a gene. The CDR3 covers 15 residues. The germline V gene has CDR1 SGDLS and CDR2 YYNGEE. In DNA form, the CDR3 reads TGTGCCAGCAGCGGAAGCGGGGGTTCCTACAATGAGCAGTTCTTC. This translates into CASSGSGGSYNEQFF.

This clone was found once. This CDR3 is CASSDFRTGTGEEQYF. CDR3 in DNA: TGTGCCAGCAGTGATTTTCGGACGGGGACAGGGGAGGAGCAGTACTTC. This sequence joins TRBV2 and TRBJ2-7; 10 nucleotides match TRBD1. The germline V gene encodes CDR1 SNHLY and CDR2 FYNNEI. CDR3 length: 16 residues. Trimming cost V 3 bases and J 7 bases; bases outside gene matches: 12.

V is TRBV7-2 and J is TRBJ2-5; a possible D gene is TRBD1 (6 bases). The V end lost 4 bases, the J end lost 5 bases, and 14 bases lay between the germline ends. The CDR3 sequence is 14 residues long. Germline CDR1 SGHTA, CDR2 FQGNSA. The CDR3 loop reads CASSSRLRGETQYF. The CDR3 DNA reads TGTGCCAGCAGCTCTCGCCTAAGGGGGGAGACCCAGTACTTC. Together with reference TRBV7-2 and TRBJ2-5, the CDR3 gives the full variable domain: GAGVSQSPSNKVTEKGKDVELRCDPISGHTALYWYRQSLGQGLEFLIYFQGNSAPDKSGLPSDRFSAERTGGSVSTLTIQRTQQEDSAVYLCASSSRLRGETQYFGPGTRLLVL.

The chain has TRBV6-5 and TRBJ2-2; maybe TRBD2 (5 bases). CDR1 and CDR2 (germline): MNHEY, SVGAGI. The CDR3 has 13 amino acids. V was clipped by 6 bases and J by 5 bases, with 10 bases between them. CDR3 sequence reads: CASRTPGTGELFF. CDR3 nucleotide sequence: TGTGCCAGCAGAACCCCGGGGACCGGGGAGCTGTTTTTT.

This chain joins TRBV2 and TRBJ1-5; D is ambiguous. Trimming removed 7 bases at V and 0 bases at J, with 16 bases between. This CDR3 is built from 16 residues. CDR1 is SNHLY and CDR2 is FYNNEI in the germline V gene. The CDR3 DNA follows: TGTGCCAGCATTCAGTCCGCGGCTAATAGCAATCAGCCCCAGCATTTT. As protein: CASIQSAANSNQPQHF.

The CDR3 region is CASGGMPPGANVLTF. CDR3 bases: TGCGCCAGCGGGGGGATGCCTCCTGGGGCCAACGTCCTGACTTTC. The chain has TRBV5-1 and TRBJ2-6; tentatively, D is TRBD2 (6 bases). Germline loops: CDR1 SGHRS, CDR2 YFSETQ. This CDR3 spans 15 amino acids. The V gene lost 7 bases and the J gene lost 2 bases, with 13 bases spanning the gap.

The V call is TRBV14, the J call TRBJ2-7; TRBD2 matches 8 bases. The CDR3 consists of 15 residues. V lost 6 bases, J lost 6 bases, and 13 bases stayed unmatched. Germline assignment: CDR1 SGHDN and CDR2 FVKESK. As DNA, the CDR3 is TGTGCCAGCAGTCGCCCGGGCGGGAGGCGTTCCGAGCAGTACTTC. Translated, it gives CASSRPGGRRSEQYF.

The chain has TRBV27 and TRBJ2-1; 8 bases map to TRBD2. From germline, CDR1 is MNHEY and CDR2 SMNVEV (reference sequence). The CDR3 is 14 amino acids. With 8 bases clipped from V and 2 bases from J, the junction kept 5 bases outside the gene matches. Here the CDR3 DNA reads TGTGCCAGCTCGAGCGGGAGTGCCTACAATGAGCAGTTCTTC. Protein: CASSSGSAYNEQFF.

This clone has only one observation. The chain joins TRBV19 to TRBJ1-3; 7 positions match TRBD1. J was trimmed by 10 bases and V by 5 bases; bases with no gene match: 8. The CDR3 is 13 residues long. CDR1 is LNHDA and CDR2 is SQIVND in the germline V gene (reference sequence). The CDR3 here is CASSHRGRRTIYF. Written as DNA, the CDR3 is TGTGCCAGTAGTCACAGGGGAAGGAGGACCATATATTTT.

This rearrangement joins TRBV18 to TRBJ2-7; D may correspond to TRBD1 or TRBD2 (5 bases each). The germline CDR1 and CDR2 sequences are KGHSH and LQKENI. CDR3 length: 13 amino acids. Trimming took 3 bases from V and 3 from J, leaving 9 bases between them. The CDR3 DNA reads TGTGCCAGCTCACCGGGACGGGGCTACGAGCAGTACTTC. It specifies CASSPGRGYEQYF. Looking up the rest from reference TRBV18 and TRBJ2-7 gives the full variable domain: NAGVMQNPRHLVRRRGQEARLRCSPMKGHSHVYWYRQLPEEGLKFMVYLQKENIIDESGMPKERFSAEFPKEGPSILRIQQVVRGDSAAYFCASSPGRGYEQYFGPGTRLTVT.

This chain uses TRBV19 with TRBJ1-3, with D perhaps matching TRBD1 (5 bases). V was pared by 6 bases and J by 0 bases, with 15 bases between. This CDR3 is 16 amino acids long. The germline V gene encodes CDR1 LNHDA and CDR2 SQIVND (reference sequence). In DNA form, the CDR3 reads TGTGCCAGTAGGGACCCTCGGGGCGGCTCTGGAAACACCATATATTTT. Translated: CASRDPRGGSGNTIYF.

CDR3 DNA sequence: TGCGCCAGCAGGACGGCGGCGACAGGGCGGCCTAAAAAACTGTTTTTT. Translation gives CASRTAATGRPKKLFF. This sequence joins TRBV5-1 and TRBJ1-4; 7 bases fit TRBD1. V dropped 5 bases and J dropped 9; count of bases not matched to a gene: 16. The CDR3 covers 16 residues. Germline V gene lookup returns CDR1 SGHRS and CDR2 YFSETQ.